This T cell receptor beta chain was sequenced during a study of blood T cell repertoires in COVID-19. Study in general: From the United States, Italy and Spain came samples of acute and convalescent COVID-19. The cDNA or gDNA used as material had been derived from T cells, B-cell-depleted T cells, or PBMCs.

Per the original data handling: Counts of nucleated cells, estimated from reference gene primer amplification, were obtained. The protocol was immunoSEQ multiplex PCR, while the TCRdb copy is restricted to in-frame clones and leaves out a portion. That table gives V, J and clone size, and the DNA gave D and trimming. The sample comprises roughly 440,000 clones, more than 70% of which are singletons, and about 12% rests with the top ten. The CDR3 totals 13 residues. Germline V gene data show CDR1 as LNHDA and CDR2 as SQIVND (reference sequence). The V and J ends lost 9 bases and 3 bases respectively, with 14 bases between them. The Seattle patients, enrolled during active infection, were followed longitudinally.

Source material: peripheral blood. The rearrangement links TRBV19 to TRBJ1-1; tentative D call: TRBD1 (6 bases). The receptor was isolated from a woman aged 45-65 years with COVID-19, enrolled during active disease. CDR3 loop: CASRGFEYTEAFF. In DNA, the CDR3 is TGTGCCAGCAGGGGATTCGAGTACACTGAAGCTTTCTTT.